These 15 T cell receptor beta chains share one sample of origin, sequenced in a study of T cell changes during pregnancy in multiple sclerosis. Only in-frame clones appear in the TCRdb table, and some are missing; sequencing was by immunoSEQ multiplex PCR. The table records 50,000 to 65,000 clones, 70% to 90% of them present only once. The sample in question was peripheral blood, obtained after pregnancy. The receptors originated from a female donor with multiple sclerosis, enrolled in a pregnancy study.

Written as DNA, the CDR3 is TGCGCCAGCAGTTTCATACTACTAGCGGGGGGATACACAGATACGCAGTATTTT. Amino acids: CASSFILLAGGYTDTQYF. The chain employs TRBV4-3 and TRBJ2-3; TRBD2 aligns across 12 bases. CDR1 and CDR2 (germline): LGHNA, YSLEER. The V segment lost 6 bases and the J segment 2 bases; nucleotides outside the gene matches: 12. The CDR3 loop spans 18 amino acids.

With regard to this clone: It is unclear where the CDR3 begins or ends on the DNA, so no DNA is shown, and the CDR3 is as TCRdb lists it. The chain links TRBV27 to TRBJ2-7; the table names TRBD1, a call not compared with the DNA. The CDR3 is 13 residues long, counting both termini. The germline V gene encodes CDR1 MNHEY and CDR2 SMNVEV (reference sequence). The chain's CDR3 is CATSVATGTGLYF.

The V gene is TRBV9, the J gene TRBJ2-1, with TRBD2 matching 13 bases. V dropped 3 bases and J dropped 5; count of bases not matched to a gene: 5. The CDR3 has 16 residues. Germline CDR1 reads SGDLS; CDR2 reads YYNGEE. The CDR3 region is CASSAAGTSGDNEQFF. The CDR3 DNA is TGTGCCAGCAGCGCCGCCGGGACTAGCGGGGACAATGAGCAGTTCTTC.

This chain joins TRBV30 and TRBJ1-5; D is possibly TRBD1 (6 bases). V gave up 0 bases and J gave up 6 bases, with 12 bases separating them. The CDR3 is made up of 14 amino acids. CDR1 is GTSNPN, CDR2 SVGIG, per germline (reference sequence). The CDR3 spells CAWSVRGASQPQHF. The CDR3 nucleotides are TGTGCCTGGAGTGTACGGGGGGCCAGTCAGCCCCAGCATTTT.

The chain carries TRBV6-1 and TRBJ1-2; 7 positions agree with TRBD1. The CDR3 length is 13 residues. Germline V lookup: CDR1 MNHNS, CDR2 SASEGT. V lost 3 bases and J lost 5; bases outside the gene matches: 3. CDR3 nucleotide sequence: TGTGCCAGCAGTGACACAGGGGCGTATGGCTACACCTTC. Translated, it gives CASSDTGAYGYTF.

V and J are TRBV14 and TRBJ2-3, with TRBD1 matching 10 bases. With 10 bases clipped from V and 3 bases from J, the junction kept 10 bases outside the gene matches. Germline CDR1 reads SGHDN; CDR2 reads FVKESK. CDR3 length: 15 residues. The CDR3 spells CAIIGQGVGTDTQYF. In DNA, the CDR3 is TGTGCCATCATAGGACAGGGGGTGGGGACAGATACGCAGTATTTT.

This rearrangement joins TRBV10-3 to TRBJ2-5; possible D gene TRBD2, 5 bases. CDR3 length equals 14 residues. V shed 2 bases and J shed 3 bases, with 10 bases lying between them. Germline V lookup: CDR1 ENHRY, CDR2 SYGVKD. CDR3: CAISERSSKETQYF. The CDR3 DNA sequence: TGTGCCATCAGTGAGCGGTCTAGCAAAGAGACCCAGTACTTC.

About this clone itself: This CDR3 is also generated by other DNA sequences in the sample. This chain joins TRBV10-3 and TRBJ1-1; possible D gene TRBD1, 6 bases. This CDR3 has 13 residues. V was cut by 6 bases and J by 1 base, with 9 bases left in between. Germline CDR1 and CDR2: ENHRY and SYGVKD. The CDR3 DNA follows: TGTGCCATCAGACAGGGACAGAACACTGAAGCTTTCTTT. It specifies CAIRQGQNTEAFF.

The V call is TRBV28, the J call TRBJ1-5; 10 bases match TRBD1. CDR3 size: 17 residues. Trimming took 6 bases from V and 0 from J; bases not matched to a gene: 8. Germline V CDR1 and CDR2: MDHEN, SYDVKM. The CDR3 loop is CASRQGDRGLSNQPQHF. CDR3 bases: TGTGCCAGCAGACAAGGGGACAGGGGACTTAGCAATCAGCCCCAGCATTTT.

The sample holds a few counts of this clone. This chain joins TRBV4-3 and TRBJ1-3, with D possibly matching TRBD1 (5 bases). Germline CDR1 and CDR2: LGHNA and YSLEER. V was pared by 3 bases and J by 0 bases, with 9 bases between. CDR3 length equals 15 residues. Here the CDR3 DNA reads TGCGCCAGCAGCCACTTGGGGCCCTCTGGAAACACCATATATTTT. This encodes CASSHLGPSGNTIYF.

The V call is TRBV7-8, the J call TRBJ2-7, with a weak D call TRBD1 (5 bases). The V end lost 4 bases, the J end lost 2 bases, and 21 bases lay between the germline ends. The CDR3 is 17 amino acids. CDR1 SGHVS and CDR2 FQNEAQ come from the germline V gene. The CDR3: CASSSGPGTGVPYEQYF. In DNA, the CDR3 is TGTGCCAGCAGCTCAGGGCCAGGAACAGGAGTCCCCTACGAGCAGTACTTC.

The chain links TRBV11-2 to TRBJ2-7, with 9 nucleotides matching TRBD1. CDR1 and CDR2 from the germline V gene are SGHAT and FQNNGV. This CDR3 contains 17 residues. The ends lost 5 bases at V and 5 bases at J; junction bases unmatched: 16. CDR3 DNA: TGTGCCAGCAGCCGTACCGCGGCCGGGACAGGGTCCCACGAGCAGTACTTC. It encodes CASSRTAAGTGSHEQYF.

In this sample, this clone turned up once. The CDR3 nucleotides read TGTGCCAGCAACCCACCCCCGGGACAGGGGCACTATGGCTACACCTTC. Translated, it gives CASNPPPGQGHYGYTF. V is TRBV28 and J is TRBJ1-2; TRBD1 matches 10 bases. CDR3 size: 16 residues. With 7 bases clipped from V and 3 bases from J, the junction kept 11 bases outside the gene matches. Germline-derived CDR1 and CDR2 are MDHEN and SYDVKM.

The chain links TRBV30 to TRBJ1-4; 7 bases agree with TRBD1. The length of the CDR3 is 14 residues. Germline-derived CDR1 and CDR2 are GTSNPN and SVGIG (reference sequence). J gave up 5 bases and V 0 bases, and 3 bases lay outside the gene matches. DNA for the CDR3: TGTGCCTGGAGTGTACAGGGGCTAAATGAAAAACTGTTTTTT. It yields the protein CAWSVQGLNEKLFF.

The gene calls are TRBV27 and TRBJ1-6, with D perhaps TRBD1 (6 bases). The V gene's germline CDR1 is MNHEY and CDR2 SMNVEV (reference sequence). There are 14 residues in the CDR3. Trimming removed 8 bases from V and 7 bases from J, with 15 bases in between. The CDR3 DNA is TGTGCCAGCCGATACACAGGGCTAAATTCACCCCTCCACTTT. Protein product: CASRYTGLNSPLHF.